A few counts support the clone carrying this TCR beta chain. Its matching antigen is unknown. A 5'RACE template-switching step, the method used to make TCR cDNA, added a universal primer site and UMIs. TCRdb passed the 5' RACE reads through MiXCR, listing each CDR3 protein once. The sample includes 100,000 to 150,000 distinct CDR3 sequences, about 7.2% of them seen just once. The germline gives CDR1 DFQATT, CDR2 SNEGSKA (reference sequence). The length of the CDR3 is 14 residues. V lost 5 bases to trimming and J lost 6 bases, with 17 bases between them. These data belong to a study of T cells after yellow fever vaccination. The study's findings and limits: Post-booster repertoires contained most primary-vaccination clones again (96% CD4, over 70% CD8).

The TCR sequence derives from a man between 18 and 35 years old who received the YFV17D yellow fever vaccine. This chain connects TRBV20-1 to TRBJ2-1, with D tentatively TRBD1 or TRBD2 (6 bases each). The sequencing used CD4+ T cells sorted from PBMCs, collected roughly 45 days after the first yellow fever vaccination. CDR3 nucleotide sequence: TGCAGTGCTTCCCCGGGGGCATACGGCAATGAGCAGTTCTTC. Translation gives CSASPGAYGNEQFF.